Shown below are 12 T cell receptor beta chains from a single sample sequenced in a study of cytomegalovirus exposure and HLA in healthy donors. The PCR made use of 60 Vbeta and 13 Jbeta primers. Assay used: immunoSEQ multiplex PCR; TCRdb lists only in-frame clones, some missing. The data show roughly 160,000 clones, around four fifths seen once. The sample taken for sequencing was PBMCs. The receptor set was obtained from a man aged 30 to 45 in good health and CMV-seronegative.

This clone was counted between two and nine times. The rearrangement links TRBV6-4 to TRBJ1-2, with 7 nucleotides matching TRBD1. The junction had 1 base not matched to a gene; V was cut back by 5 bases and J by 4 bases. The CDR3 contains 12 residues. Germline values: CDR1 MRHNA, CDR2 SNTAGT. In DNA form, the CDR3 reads TGTGCCAGCAGTCGACAGGGCTATGGCTACACCTTC. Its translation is CASSRQGYGYTF.

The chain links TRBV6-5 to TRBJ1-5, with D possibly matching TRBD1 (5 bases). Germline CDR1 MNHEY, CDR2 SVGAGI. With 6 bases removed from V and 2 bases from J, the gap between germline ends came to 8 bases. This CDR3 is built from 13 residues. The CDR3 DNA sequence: TGTGCCAGCAGGGGGCAGGGCAATCAGCCCCAGCATTTT. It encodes CASRGQGNQPQHF.

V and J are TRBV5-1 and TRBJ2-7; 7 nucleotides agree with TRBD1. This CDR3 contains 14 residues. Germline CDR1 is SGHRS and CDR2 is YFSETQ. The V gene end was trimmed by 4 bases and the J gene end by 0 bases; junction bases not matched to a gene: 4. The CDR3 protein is CASSRTGDSYEQYF. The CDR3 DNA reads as TGCGCCAGCAGCCGGACAGGAGACTCCTACGAGCAGTACTTC.

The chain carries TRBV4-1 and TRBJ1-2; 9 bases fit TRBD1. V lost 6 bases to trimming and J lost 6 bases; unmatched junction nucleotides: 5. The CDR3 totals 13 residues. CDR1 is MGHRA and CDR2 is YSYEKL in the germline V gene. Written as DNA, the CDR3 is TGCGCCAGCAGGCAGGACAGGGGCAATGGCTACACCTTC. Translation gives CASRQDRGNGYTF.

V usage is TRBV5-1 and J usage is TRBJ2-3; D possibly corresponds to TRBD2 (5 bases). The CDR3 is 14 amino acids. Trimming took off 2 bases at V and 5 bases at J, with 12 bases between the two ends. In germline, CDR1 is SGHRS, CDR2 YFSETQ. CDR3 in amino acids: CASSFTLRGDTQYF. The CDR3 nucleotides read TGCGCCAGCAGCTTCACCCTACGGGGAGATACGCAGTATTTT.

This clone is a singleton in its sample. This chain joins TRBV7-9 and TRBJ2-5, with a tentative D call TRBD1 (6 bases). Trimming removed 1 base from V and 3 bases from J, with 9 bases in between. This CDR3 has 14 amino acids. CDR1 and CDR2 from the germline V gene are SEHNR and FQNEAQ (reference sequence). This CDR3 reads CASSLVNREETQYF. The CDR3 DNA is TGTGCCAGCAGCTTAGTAAACAGGGAAGAGACCCAGTACTTC.

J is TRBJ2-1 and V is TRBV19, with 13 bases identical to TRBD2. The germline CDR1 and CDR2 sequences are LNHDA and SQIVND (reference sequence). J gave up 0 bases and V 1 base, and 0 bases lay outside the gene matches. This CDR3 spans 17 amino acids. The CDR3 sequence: CASSIGTSGGSYNEQFF. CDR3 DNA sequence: TGTGCCAGTAGTATAGGGACTAGCGGGGGCTCCTACAATGAGCAGTTCTTC.

The CDR3 coding sequence is TGTGCCAGCAGCCCGAGACTAGCGGGGGGGCCTGTTGAGACCCAGTACTTC. Translating it yields CASSPRLAGGPVETQYF. The V call is TRBV13, the J call TRBJ2-5, with 14 nucleotides matching TRBD2. J was trimmed by 5 bases and V by 5 bases; bases with no gene match: 10. CDR3 length: 17 amino acids. Germline V gene lookup returns CDR1 PRHDT and CDR2 FYEKMQ (reference sequence). Full variable domain (missing parts from reference TRBV13 and TRBJ2-5): AAGVIQSPRHLIKEKRETATLKCYPIPRHDTVYWYQQGPGQDPQFLISFYEKMQSDKGSIPDRFSAQQFSDYHSELNMSSLELGDSALYFCASSPRLAGGPVETQYFGPGTRLLVL.

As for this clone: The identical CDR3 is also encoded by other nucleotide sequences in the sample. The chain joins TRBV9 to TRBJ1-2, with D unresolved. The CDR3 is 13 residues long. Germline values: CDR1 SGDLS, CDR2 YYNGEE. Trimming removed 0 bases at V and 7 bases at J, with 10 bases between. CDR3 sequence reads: CASSVAEGGGYTF. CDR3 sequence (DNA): TGTGCCAGCAGCGTAGCGGAGGGAGGTGGCTACACCTTC.

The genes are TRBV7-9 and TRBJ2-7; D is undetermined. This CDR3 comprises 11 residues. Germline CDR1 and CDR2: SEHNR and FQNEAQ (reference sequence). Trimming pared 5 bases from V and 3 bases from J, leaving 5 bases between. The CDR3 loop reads CASSELYEQYF. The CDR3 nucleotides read TGTGCCAGCAGCGAGCTCTACGAGCAGTACTTC.

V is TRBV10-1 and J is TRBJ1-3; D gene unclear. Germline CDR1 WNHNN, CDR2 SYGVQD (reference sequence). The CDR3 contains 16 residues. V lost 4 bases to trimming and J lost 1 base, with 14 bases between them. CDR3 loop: CASSVDSSVSGNTIYF. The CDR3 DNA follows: TGCGCCAGCAGTGTAGACTCTTCGGTATCTGGAAACACCATATATTTT.

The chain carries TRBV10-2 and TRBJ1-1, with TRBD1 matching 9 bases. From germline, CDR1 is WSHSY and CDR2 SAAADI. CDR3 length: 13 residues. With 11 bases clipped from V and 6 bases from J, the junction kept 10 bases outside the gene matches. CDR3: CAGGTGRGPEAFF. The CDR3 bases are TGCGCCGGAGGGACAGGGAGGGGGCCTGAAGCTTTCTTT.